This T cell receptor (beta chain) was sequenced for a study of blood T cells in healthy people across ages. CDR3 length: 16 amino acids. V lost 2 bases and J lost 3, with 14 bases in between. This clonotype was counted a few times. The antigen is unknown. Alongside a J-beta primer mix, a sample-barcoded 5' primer served in a second PCR lasting about 6 to 11 cycles. From the 5' RACE reads, TCRdb called clonotypes with MiXCR, one entry per CDR3 protein. The table shows 600,000 to 800,000 distinct CDR3 sequences, with more than 45% occurring only once. Findings of the study overall: Roughly linear age-related decline in beta diversity appeared, significant by age 40. Naive CD4+ cells and diversity were both higher in long-lived donors than in aged donors.

The receptor comes from a woman older than 75 in good health. Sequenced sample: blood. The chain uses TRBV12-3 or TRBV12-4 and TRBJ1-3, with TRBD1 as a possible D gene (5 bases). CDR3 loop: CASSLTGTRSGNTIYF. The CDR3 DNA reads as TGTGCCAGCAGTTTAACGGGGACTAGGAGTGGAAACACCATATATTTT.